This record concerns one T cell receptor beta chain sequence. Germline assignment: CDR1 LNHDA and CDR2 SQIVND (reference sequence). Unmatched junction bases numbered 17, after V lost 5 bases and J lost 3 bases. The CDR3 runs 19 residues. Seattle patients were enrolled during active infection and followed longitudinally. The data were taken from a study of blood T cell repertoires in COVID-19. Study-level background: There were acute and convalescent COVID-19 samples, and they came from the United States, Italy and Spain.

The authors' processing: By means of reference gene primer amplification, nucleated cell counts were estimated. Sequencing used immunoSEQ multiplex PCR; TCRdb keeps in-frame clones, though not all of them. V, J and clone size were drawn from that table, and D and trimming were deduced from the DNA. The repertoire consists of 250,000 to 300,000 clones, with 86% occurring once and the leading ten covering approximately 12%. The sample taken for sequencing was peripheral blood. This chain connects TRBV19 to TRBJ2-3; 10 nucleotides agree with TRBD2. This clonotype was obtained from a woman in her twenties or thirties with COVID-19, enrolled during active disease. The CDR3 region has the DNA TGTGCCAGTAGTTCCTCCGGAGTAGCGGGGGGCTCTGGGACAGATACGCAGTATTTT. As protein: CASSSSGVAGGSGTDTQYF.